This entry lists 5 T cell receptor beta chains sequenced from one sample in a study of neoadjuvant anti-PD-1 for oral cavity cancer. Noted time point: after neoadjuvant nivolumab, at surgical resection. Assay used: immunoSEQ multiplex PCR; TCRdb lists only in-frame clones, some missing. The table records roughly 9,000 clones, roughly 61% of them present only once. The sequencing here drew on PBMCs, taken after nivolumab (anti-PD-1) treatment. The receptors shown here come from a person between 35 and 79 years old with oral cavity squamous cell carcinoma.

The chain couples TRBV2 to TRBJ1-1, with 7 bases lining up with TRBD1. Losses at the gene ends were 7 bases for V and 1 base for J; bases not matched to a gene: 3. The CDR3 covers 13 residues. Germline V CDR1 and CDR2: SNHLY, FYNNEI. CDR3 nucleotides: TGTGCCAGCATCCGGACAGGGAACACTGAAGCTTTCTTT. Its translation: CASIRTGNTEAFF.

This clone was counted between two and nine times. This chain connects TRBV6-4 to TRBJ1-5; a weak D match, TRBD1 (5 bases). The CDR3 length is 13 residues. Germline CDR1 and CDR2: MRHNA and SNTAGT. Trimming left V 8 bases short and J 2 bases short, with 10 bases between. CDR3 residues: CASGWGGNQPQHF. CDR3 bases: TGTGCCAGCGGGTGGGGGGGCAATCAGCCCCAGCATTTT.

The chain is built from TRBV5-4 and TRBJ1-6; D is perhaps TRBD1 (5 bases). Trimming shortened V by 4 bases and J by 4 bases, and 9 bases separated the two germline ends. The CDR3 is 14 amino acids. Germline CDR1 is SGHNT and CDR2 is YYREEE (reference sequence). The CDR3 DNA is TGTGCCAGCAGCCGGGACCCGTATAATTCACCCCTCCACTTT. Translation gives CASSRDPYNSPLHF.

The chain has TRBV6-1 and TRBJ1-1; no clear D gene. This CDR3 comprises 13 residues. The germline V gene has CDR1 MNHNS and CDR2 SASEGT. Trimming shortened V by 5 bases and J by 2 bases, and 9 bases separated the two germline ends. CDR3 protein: CASSRAGNTEAFF. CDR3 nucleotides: TGTGCCAGCAGTAGGGCGGGAAACACTGAAGCTTTCTTT.

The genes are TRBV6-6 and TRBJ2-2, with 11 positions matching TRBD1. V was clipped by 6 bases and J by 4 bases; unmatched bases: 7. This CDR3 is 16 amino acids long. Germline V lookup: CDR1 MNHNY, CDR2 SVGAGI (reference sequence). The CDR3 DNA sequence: TGTGCCAGCAGCCTACTCGGGACAGGGGGCACCGGGGAGCTGTTTTTT. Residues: CASSLLGTGGTGELFF.